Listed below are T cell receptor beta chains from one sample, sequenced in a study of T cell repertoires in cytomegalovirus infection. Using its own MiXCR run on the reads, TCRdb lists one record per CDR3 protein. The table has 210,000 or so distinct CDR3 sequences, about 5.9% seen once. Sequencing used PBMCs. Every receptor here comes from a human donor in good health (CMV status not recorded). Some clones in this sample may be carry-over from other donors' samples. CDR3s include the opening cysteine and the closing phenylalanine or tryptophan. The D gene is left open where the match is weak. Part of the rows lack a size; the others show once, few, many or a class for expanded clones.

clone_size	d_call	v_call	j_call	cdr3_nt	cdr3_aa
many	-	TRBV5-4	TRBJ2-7	TGTGCCAGCAGCTCACAGGGCTCCTACGAGCAGTACTTC	CASSSQGSYEQYF
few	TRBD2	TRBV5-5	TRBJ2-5	TGTGCCAGCAGCTTGGAGCGGGGCCCCGGAGCCCAAGAGACCCAGTACTTC	CASSLERGPGAQETQYF
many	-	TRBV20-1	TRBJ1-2	TGCAGTGCTAGATTTGTAACAGGCATTCCCTTC	CSARFVTGIPF
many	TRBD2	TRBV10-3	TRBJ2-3	TGTGCCATCAGTGGGACCCCGGTGGTAGCGGGGCCTAGCACAGATACGCAGTATTTT	CAISGTPVVAGPSTDTQYF
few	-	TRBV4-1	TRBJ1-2	TGCGCCAGCAGCCCCCAACCGACGGTCGGCTACACCTTC	CASSPQPTVGYTF
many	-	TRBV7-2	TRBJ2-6	TGTGCCAGCAGCTTCCAGGCCTCTGGGGCCAACGTCCTGACTTTC	CASSFQASGANVLTF
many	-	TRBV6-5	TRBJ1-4	TGTGCCAGCAGTTACGGGCAGGGAGGCCGGGAAAAACTGTTTTTT	CASSYGQGGREKLFF
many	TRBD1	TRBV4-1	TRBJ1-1	TGCGCCAGCACATACGGGACAGGGGGTAAAAGAACTGAAGCTTTCTTT	CASTYGTGGKRTEAFF
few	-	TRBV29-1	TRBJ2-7	TGCAGCGTTCGGGACTGGAGCTCCTACGAGCAGTACTTC	CSVRDWSSYEQYF
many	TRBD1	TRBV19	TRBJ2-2	TGTGCCAGTAGTATAATGGGACAGGGTTTCTCCGGGGAGCTGTTTTTT	CASSIMGQGFSGELFF
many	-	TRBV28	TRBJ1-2	TGTGCCAGCAGCTCATCGGGGAACTTTGGCTACACCTTC	CASSSSGNFGYTF
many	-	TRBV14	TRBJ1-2	TGTGCCAGCAGCCAAGGAATCTATGGCTACACCTTC	CASSQGIYGYTF
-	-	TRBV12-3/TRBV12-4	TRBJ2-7	TGTGCCAGCAGGGTGTCGGGGGTCGGAGAGCAGTACTTC	CASRVSGVGEQYF
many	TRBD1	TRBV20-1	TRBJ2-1	TGCAGTGCTAGAGTCCGGGACAGGGGATACAATGAGCAGTTCTTC	CSARVRDRGYNEQFF
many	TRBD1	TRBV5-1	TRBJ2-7	TGCGCCAGCAACCGACAGGGTGAGGACTACGAGCAGTACTTC	CASNRQGEDYEQYF